These T cell receptor beta chains were read from a single sample in a study of shared clonotypes between healthy human individuals. Clones were read by immunoSEQ multiplex PCR, and TCRdb kept only the in-frame ones, dropping some. This table holds about 1.4 million clones, approximately 96% found once. Sequenced sample: naive CD4+ T cells sorted from blood. These receptors all come from a man younger than 45 in good health. Both conserved end residues are part of each CDR3. Fields, in order: J gene, V gene, D gene, clone size, CDR3 protein, CDR3 DNA. The D gene is left open where the match is weak. Size values are once, few and many counts, or a class for expanded clones, and some rows have none.

TRBJ2-7 TRBV9 . . CASSVGSLGEQYF TGTGCCAGCAGCGTAGGGTCCCTGGGCGAGCAGTACTTC
TRBJ2-5 TRBV18 . . CASSPKTGSQETQYF TGTGCCAGCTCACCAAAAACAGGTTCCCAAGAGACCCAGTACTTC
TRBJ1-4 TRBV28 TRBD1 . CASSSSTGAWEKLFF TGTGCCAGCAGTTCCTCGACAGGGGCCTGGGAAAAACTGTTTTTT
TRBJ2-1 TRBV13 TRBD1 . CASSTGTGLSNEQFF TGTGCCAGCAGCACCGGGACAGGGCTTTCGAATGAGCAGTTCTTC
TRBJ2-5 TRBV7-6 TRBD2 . CASSYRREGVETQYF TGTGCCAGCAGCTACCGGAGGGAGGGCGTCGAGACCCAGTACTTC
TRBJ1-2 TRBV9 . . CASSVDPGYGYTF TGTGCCAGCAGCGTAGATCCGGGATATGGCTACACCTTC
TRBJ1-4 TRBV5-8 . . CATTWGLNEKLFF TGTGCCACCACATGGGGACTCAATGAAAAACTGTTTTTT
TRBJ1-4 TRBV18 TRBD1 . CASSQTGTGGRDEKLFF TGTGCCAGCTCACAAACCGGGACAGGAGGCAGAGATGAAAAACTGTTTTTT
TRBJ1-1 TRBV6-1 . . CASSVKSGYTEAFF TGTGCCAGCAGTGTCAAATCAGGGTACACTGAAGCTTTCTTT
TRBJ1-2 TRBV18 . . CASSPFTGLYYGYTF TGTGCCAGCTCACCCTTTACAGGGCTTTACTATGGCTACACCTTC
TRBJ2-3 TRBV7-9 TRBD2 . CASSLSVGGPLSDTQYF TGTGCCAGCAGCTTAAGTGTGGGAGGGCCGCTTTCTGATACGCAGTATTTT
TRBJ2-1 TRBV21-1 . . CASYLGNTGFNEQFF TGTGCCAGCTACCTGGGCAACACTGGTTTCAATGAGCAGTTCTTC
TRBJ2-7 TRBV5-1 TRBD2 . CASSQTGTKSYEQYF TGCGCCAGCAGCCAGACCGGGACTAAGTCCTACGAGCAGTACTTC
TRBJ2-1 TRBV6-1 . . CASTKRAIDNEQFF TGTGCCAGCACCAAAAGGGCTATTGACAATGAGCAGTTCTTC
TRBJ2-1 TRBV6-4 TRBD1 . CASSETGGHEQFF TGTGCCAGCAGTGAAACAGGGGGCCATGAGCAGTTCTTC
TRBJ1-1 TRBV5-5 . . CASREGQGRTEAFF TGTGCCAGCAGGGAGGGGCAGGGACGAACTGAAGCTTTCTTT
TRBJ2-2 TRBV5-4 . . CASSLPNTGELFF TGTGCCAGCAGCTTGCCCAACACCGGGGAGCTGTTTTTT
TRBJ2-3 TRBV7-8 TRBD1 . CASSFPGGSFGGTTDTQYF TGTGCCAGCAGCTTTCCAGGGGGTAGCTTCGGTGGGACCACAGATACGCAGTATTTT
TRBJ1-4 TRBV2 . . CASSNEANEKLFF TGTGCCAGCAGTAACGAAGCTAATGAAAAACTGTTTTTT
TRBJ1-2 TRBV6-4 TRBD1 . CASRAGTGNLYGYTF TGTGCCAGCAGGGCCGGGACAGGGAACTTGTATGGCTACACCTTC
TRBJ2-1 TRBV14 . . CASSPPTAREQFF TGTGCCAGCAGCCCCCCAACAGCAAGGGAGCAGTTCTTC
TRBJ1-4 TRBV19 . . CASSISRANEKLFF TGTGCCAGTAGTATCAGCAGGGCTAATGAAAAACTGTTTTTT
TRBJ2-1 TRBV18 TRBD2 . CASSPSRLAGYNEQFF TGTGCCAGCTCACCATCTAGACTAGCGGGATACAATGAGCAGTTCTTC
TRBJ1-2 TRBV28 TRBD1 . CASSSRTGGAVYGYTF TGTGCCAGCAGTTCTCGGACAGGGGGTGCGGTCTATGGCTACACCTTC
TRBJ1-1 TRBV5-1 TRBD1 . CASSYGQGTEAFF TGCGCCAGCAGCTATGGACAGGGCACTGAAGCTTTCTTT
TRBJ2-1 TRBV5-1 . . CASSQGSYNEQFF TGCGCCAGCAGCCAAGGTTCCTACAATGAGCAGTTCTTC
TRBJ1-3 TRBV27 . once CASSLSSPGVGYANTIYF TGTGCCAGCAGTTTATCGTCTCCCGGGGTGGGGTATGCAAACACCATATATTTT